This TCR beta chain was retrieved from a study of cytomegalovirus exposure and HLA in healthy donors. Germline CDR1 and CDR2: SGHRS and YFSETQ. This CDR3 is built from 13 residues. Deletions cut 4 bases from V and 2 bases from J, with 9 bases between. Amplification used 60 Vbeta primers and 13 Jbeta primers. Original data processing: Later, 65 million to 85 million unique TCR beta chains were counted in an analysis, and approximately 10 million of them were shared. Assay used: immunoSEQ multiplex PCR; TCRdb lists only in-frame clones, some missing. V, J and clone size reflect that table, while D and trimming were determined from the DNA. Altogether some 160,000 clones are present, around three quarters being singletons, with the ten largest covering 2% to 2.5%. The study, taken as a whole, reports: Further analysis, carried out later, found HLA-associated TCR beta chains more clonally expanded than equally common other chains. Sequencing likely produced, as an artifact, a cluster of highly shared sequence variants. Immune exposure was documented only through CMV serostatus.

Details on this clone: Antigen unknown. This specimen includes other DNA sequences encoding the same CDR3.

This sequence was found in a man aged 40-49 years in good health and CMV-seronegative. The rearrangement uses TRBV5-1 and TRBJ1-1; D remains ambiguous. Sequences were obtained from PBMCs. CDR3 in amino acids: CASSPQVNTEAFF. Here the CDR3 DNA reads TGCGCCAGCAGCCCTCAGGTTAACACTGAAGCTTTCTTT.